This T cell receptor (beta chain) was sequenced for a study of T-cell memory formation after mild COVID-19 listed by TCRdb under 2021. Background on the whole study: TCR sequence clusters from the two donors were largely donor specific. In a couple of donors, T-cell clones that expanded and contracted after mild COVID-19 were tracked by sequencing TCRalpha and TCRbeta repertoires over time. The cohort comprised two young, previously healthy adult volunteers, one female and one male. The full study reports these points: Some responding clones were detected in pre-infection memory, which suggested that pre-existing cross-reactive memory T cells had joined the SARS-CoV-2 response. SARS-CoV-2 specificity was not confirmed for the second-wave clones peaking on day 37. Only two mild cases were covered by the study, and larger cohorts that include severe cases with pre-infection samples were considered necessary. Contracting CD4+ clones were found mainly in CM and EM memory subsets, while CD8+ clones were enriched in EMRA. Balanced CD4/CD8 phenotypes were observed for clones contracting from day 15 to 85, whereas a bias towards CD4+ was observed for a second wave of clones expanding from day 15 to 37.

Trimming costs V 0 bases and J 5 bases, and their ends lie 10 bases apart. The CDR3 runs 15 amino acids, cysteine and phenylalanine included. Only the CDR3 portion is preserved as DNA: 45 bases, with reading frame beginning at the first base. From the germline V gene, CDR1 is SGHTA and CDR2 is FQGNSA. Sequencing took place on an Illumina NovaSeq 6000. cDNA libraries for TCRalpha and TCRbeta were prepared by 5'RACE using constant-segment primers, with sample barcodes and unique molecular identifiers added. Trizol reagent was used to extract RNA from every sample. Library amplification was performed in two PCR steps, and a second sample barcode and Illumina TruSeq adapters were introduced in the second step. Sequencing of the libraries was done on an Illumina NovaSeq, producing 2 x 150 bp paired-end reads. As for the original processing: Demultiplexing of reads and collapsing into UMI-guided consensus sequences were performed with migec v1.2.7. Using mixcr v2.1.11, UMI consensuses were aligned to TRA and TRB V and J templates and then assembled into clonotypes. A clonotype was counted as expanded or contracted only if both edgeR and NoisET called the change significant, with noise models trained on biological replicates. For edgeR calls, the thresholds were a false discovery rate-adjusted p below 0.01 and a log2 fold-change of 1. PCA with hierarchical clustering of max-normalized trajectories of the 1000 most abundant clonotypes was used as exploratory dynamics analysis. Each responding clone was given a CD4 or CD8 phenotype based on the CD4+ and CD8+ repertoires, which had been sequenced separately. TCRdb's own reprocessing of the public reads used fastp at Q25 and MiXCR and kept productive beta chains. All rows with the same CDR3 protein become a single entry with the most common DNA and genes. The V and J calls and clone size come from TCRdb's table, not from the authors' own analysis. This sample holds about 350,000 distinct CDR3 sequences; roughly an eighth were observed only once. 20% to 25% of the sample comes from the top ten.

Ficoll-Paque density gradient centrifugation was used to isolate PBMCs. This clonotype turned up a few times. The antigen this receptor binds is unknown. Base qualities are missing; no much larger clone stands one base away. The receptor comes from a man aged 18 to 29 who had mild COVID-19 (a few samples of this study predate the infection). The sample titles of this study are shuffled in the database, so cell type and time point are left out; the donor was told from shared clones. Sequenced: PBMCs or a T cell subset sorted from them (not recorded which). The chain was built from TRBV7-2 and TRBJ1-4; a tentative D call is TRBD1 (6 bases match). The base sequence is TGTGCCAGCAGCTTAGCCCAGGGGATGAATGAAAAACTGTTTTTT. Translated, it gives CASSLAQGMNEKLFF.